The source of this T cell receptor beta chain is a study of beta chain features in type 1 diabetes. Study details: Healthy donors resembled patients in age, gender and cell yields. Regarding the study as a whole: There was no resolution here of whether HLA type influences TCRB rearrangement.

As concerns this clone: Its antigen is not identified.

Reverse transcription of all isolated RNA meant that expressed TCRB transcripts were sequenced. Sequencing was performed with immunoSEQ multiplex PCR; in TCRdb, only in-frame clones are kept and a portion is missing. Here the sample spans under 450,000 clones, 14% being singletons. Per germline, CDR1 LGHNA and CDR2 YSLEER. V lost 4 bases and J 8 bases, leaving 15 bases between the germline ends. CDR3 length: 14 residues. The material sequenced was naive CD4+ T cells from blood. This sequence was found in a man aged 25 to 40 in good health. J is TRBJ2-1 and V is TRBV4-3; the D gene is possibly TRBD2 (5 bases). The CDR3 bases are TGCGCCAGCAGCCGAGGACCGGGAAAGGATGAGCAGTTCTTC. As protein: CASSRGPGKDEQFF.